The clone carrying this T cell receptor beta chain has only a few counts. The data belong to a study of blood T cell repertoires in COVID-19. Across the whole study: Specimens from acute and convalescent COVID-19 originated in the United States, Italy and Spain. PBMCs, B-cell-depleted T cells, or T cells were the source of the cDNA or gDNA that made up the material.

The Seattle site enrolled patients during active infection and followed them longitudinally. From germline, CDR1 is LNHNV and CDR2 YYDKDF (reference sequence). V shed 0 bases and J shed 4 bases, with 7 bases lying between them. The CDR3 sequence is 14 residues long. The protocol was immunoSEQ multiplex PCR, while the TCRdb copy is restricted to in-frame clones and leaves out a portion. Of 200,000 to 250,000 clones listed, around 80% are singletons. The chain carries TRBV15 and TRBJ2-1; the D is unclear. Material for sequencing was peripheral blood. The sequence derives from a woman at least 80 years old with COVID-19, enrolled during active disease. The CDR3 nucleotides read TGTGCCACCAGCAGAGATGTGAGTTACAATGAGCAGTTCTTC. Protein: CATSRDVSYNEQFF.